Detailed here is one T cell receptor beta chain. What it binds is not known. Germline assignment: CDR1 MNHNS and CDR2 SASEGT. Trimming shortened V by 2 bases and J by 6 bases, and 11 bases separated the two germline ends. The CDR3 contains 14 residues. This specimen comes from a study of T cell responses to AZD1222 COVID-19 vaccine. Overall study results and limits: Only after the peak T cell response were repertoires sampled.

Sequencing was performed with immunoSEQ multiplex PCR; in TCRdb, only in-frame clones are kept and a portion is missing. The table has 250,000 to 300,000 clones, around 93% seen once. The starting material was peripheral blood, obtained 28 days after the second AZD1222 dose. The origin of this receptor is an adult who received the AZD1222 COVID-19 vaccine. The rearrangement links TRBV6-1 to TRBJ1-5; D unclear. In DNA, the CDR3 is TGTGCCAGCAGTGAAAACGGGGTAGGTCAGCCCCAGCATTTT. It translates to CASSENGVGQPQHF.